This TCR beta chain was obtained from a study of T cell changes during pregnancy in multiple sclerosis. Unmatched junction bases numbered 3, after V lost 5 bases and J lost 4 bases. The CDR3 is made up of 14 amino acids. Germline CDR1 SGHDT, CDR2 YYEEEE. Sequenced by immunoSEQ multiplex PCR; TCRdb stores in-frame clones only, minus some. The table records tens of thousands of clones, around 95% of them present only once. The sequence derives from a female donor in good health, enrolled as a control in a pregnancy study. The chain employs TRBV5-6 and TRBJ2-5, with 12 bases that match TRBD2. Sequencing was performed on peripheral blood, taken in the second trimester of pregnancy. The CDR3 DNA follows: TGTGCCAGCAGACCGACTAGCGGGGGAGAGACCCAGTACTTC. Translation gives CASRPTSGGETQYF.